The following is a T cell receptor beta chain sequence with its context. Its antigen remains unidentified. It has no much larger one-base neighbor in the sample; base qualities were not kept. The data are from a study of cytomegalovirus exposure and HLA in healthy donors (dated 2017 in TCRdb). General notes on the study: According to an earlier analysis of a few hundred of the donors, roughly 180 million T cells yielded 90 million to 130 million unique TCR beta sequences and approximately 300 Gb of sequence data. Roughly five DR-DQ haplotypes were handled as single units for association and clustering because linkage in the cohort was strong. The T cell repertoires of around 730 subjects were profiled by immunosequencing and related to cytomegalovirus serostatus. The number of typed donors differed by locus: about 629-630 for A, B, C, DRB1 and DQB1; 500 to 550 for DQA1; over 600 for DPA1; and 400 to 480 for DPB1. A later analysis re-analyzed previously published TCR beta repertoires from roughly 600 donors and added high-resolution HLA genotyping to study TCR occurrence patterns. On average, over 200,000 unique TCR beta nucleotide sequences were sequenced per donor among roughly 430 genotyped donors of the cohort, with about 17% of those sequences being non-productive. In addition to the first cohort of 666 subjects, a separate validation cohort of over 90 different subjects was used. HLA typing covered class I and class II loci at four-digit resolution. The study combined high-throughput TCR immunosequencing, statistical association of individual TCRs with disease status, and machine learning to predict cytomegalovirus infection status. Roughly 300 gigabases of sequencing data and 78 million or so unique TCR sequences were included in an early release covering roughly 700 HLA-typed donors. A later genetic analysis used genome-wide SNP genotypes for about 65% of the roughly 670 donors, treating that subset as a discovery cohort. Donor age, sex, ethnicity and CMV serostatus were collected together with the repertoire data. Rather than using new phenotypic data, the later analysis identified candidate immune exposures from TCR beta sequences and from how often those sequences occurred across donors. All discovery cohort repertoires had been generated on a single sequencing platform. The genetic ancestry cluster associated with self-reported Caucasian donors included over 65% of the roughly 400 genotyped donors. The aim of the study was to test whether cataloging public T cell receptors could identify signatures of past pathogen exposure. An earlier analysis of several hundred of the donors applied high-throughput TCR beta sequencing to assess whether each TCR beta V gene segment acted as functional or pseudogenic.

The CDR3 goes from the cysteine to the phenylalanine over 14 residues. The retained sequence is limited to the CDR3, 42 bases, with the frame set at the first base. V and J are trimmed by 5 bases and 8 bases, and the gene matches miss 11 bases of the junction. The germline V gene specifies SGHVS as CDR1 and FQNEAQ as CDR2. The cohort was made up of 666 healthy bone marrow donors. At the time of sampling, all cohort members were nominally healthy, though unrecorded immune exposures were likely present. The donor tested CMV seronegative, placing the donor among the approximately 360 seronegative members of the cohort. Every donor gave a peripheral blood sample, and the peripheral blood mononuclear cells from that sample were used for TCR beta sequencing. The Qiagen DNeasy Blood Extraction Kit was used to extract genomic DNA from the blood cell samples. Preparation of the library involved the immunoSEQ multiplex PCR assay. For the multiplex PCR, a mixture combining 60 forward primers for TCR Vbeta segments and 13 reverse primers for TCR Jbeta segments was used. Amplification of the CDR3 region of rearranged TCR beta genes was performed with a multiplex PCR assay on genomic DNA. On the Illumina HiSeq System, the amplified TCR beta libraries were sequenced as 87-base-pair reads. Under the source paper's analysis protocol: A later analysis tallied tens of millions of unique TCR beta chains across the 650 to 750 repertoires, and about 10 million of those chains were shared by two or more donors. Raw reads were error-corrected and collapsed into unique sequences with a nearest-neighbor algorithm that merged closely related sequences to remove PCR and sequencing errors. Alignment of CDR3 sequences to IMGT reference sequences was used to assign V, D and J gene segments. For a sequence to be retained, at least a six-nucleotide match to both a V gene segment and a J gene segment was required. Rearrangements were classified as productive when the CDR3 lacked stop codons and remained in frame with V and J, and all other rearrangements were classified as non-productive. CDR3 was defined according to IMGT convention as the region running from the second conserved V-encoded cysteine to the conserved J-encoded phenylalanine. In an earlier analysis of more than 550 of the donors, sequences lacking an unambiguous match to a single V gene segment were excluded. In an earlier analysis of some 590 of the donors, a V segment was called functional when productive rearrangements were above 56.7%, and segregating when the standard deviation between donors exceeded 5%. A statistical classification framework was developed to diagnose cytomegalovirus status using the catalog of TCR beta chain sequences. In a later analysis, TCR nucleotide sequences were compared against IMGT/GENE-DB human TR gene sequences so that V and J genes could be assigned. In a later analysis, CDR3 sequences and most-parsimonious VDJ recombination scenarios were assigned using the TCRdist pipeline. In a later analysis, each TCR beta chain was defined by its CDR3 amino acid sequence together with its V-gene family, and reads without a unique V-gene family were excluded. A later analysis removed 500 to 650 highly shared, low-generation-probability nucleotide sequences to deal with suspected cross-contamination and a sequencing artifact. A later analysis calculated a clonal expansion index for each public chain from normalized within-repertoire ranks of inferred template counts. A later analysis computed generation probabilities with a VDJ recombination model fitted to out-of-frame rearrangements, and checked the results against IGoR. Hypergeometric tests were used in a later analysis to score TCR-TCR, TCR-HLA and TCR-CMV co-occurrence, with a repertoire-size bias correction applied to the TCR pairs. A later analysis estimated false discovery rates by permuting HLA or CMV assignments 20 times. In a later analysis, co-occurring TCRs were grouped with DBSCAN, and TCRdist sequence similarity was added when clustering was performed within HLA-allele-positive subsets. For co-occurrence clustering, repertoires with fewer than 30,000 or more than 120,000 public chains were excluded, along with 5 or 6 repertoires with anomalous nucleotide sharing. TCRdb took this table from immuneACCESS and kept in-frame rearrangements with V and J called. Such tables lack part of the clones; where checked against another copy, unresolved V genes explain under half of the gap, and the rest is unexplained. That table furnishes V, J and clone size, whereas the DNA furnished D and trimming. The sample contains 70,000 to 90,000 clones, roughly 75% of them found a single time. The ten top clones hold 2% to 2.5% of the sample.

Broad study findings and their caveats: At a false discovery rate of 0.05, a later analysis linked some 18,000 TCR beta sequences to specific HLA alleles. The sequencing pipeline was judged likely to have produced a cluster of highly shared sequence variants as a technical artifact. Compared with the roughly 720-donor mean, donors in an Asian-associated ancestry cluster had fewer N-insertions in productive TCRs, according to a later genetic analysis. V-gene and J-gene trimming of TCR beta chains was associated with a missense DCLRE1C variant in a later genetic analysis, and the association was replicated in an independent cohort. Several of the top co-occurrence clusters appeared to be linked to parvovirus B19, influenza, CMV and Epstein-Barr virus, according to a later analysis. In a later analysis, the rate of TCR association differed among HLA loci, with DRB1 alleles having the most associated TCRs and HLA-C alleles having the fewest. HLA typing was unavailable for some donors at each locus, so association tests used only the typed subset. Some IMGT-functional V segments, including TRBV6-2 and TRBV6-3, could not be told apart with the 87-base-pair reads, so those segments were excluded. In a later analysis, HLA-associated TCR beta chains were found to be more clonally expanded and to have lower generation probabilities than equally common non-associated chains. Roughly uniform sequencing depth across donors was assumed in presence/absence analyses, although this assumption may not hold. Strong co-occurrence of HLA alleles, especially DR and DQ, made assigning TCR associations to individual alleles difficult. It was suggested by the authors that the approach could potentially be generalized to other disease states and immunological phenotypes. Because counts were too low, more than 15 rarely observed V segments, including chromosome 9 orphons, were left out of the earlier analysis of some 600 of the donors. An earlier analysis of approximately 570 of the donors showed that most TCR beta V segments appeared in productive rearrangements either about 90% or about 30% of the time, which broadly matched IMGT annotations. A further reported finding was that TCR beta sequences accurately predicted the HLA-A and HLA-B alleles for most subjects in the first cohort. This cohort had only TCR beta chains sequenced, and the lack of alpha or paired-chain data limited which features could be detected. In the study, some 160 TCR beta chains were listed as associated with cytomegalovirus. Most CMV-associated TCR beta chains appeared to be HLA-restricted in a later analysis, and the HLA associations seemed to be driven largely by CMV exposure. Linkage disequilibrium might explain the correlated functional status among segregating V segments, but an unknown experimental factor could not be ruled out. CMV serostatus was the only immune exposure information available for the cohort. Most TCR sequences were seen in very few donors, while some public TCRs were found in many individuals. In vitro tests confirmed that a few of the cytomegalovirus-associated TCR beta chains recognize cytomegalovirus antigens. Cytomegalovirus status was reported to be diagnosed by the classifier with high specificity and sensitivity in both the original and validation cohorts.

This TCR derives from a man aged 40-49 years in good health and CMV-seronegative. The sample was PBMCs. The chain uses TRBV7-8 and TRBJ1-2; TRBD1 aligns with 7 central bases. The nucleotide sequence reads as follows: TGTGCCAGCAGCCTAAACCAGGGGGGTGGGGGCTACACCTTC. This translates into CASSLNQGGGGYTF.